Listed here are 25 T cell receptor beta chains from one sample, sequenced in a study of neoadjuvant nivolumab and ipilimumab in lung cancer. Produced via immunoSEQ multiplex PCR; TCRdb's table is partial and in-frame only. The top ten hold roughly 9% of the sample, which has about 18,000 clones, over 70% seen once. Sequenced material: tumor tissue, taken after neoadjuvant nivolumab, alone or with ipilimumab, at or shortly before surgery. The receptors originated from an adult with non-small cell lung cancer.

J is TRBJ2-1 and V is TRBV4-3; 9 bases are a match to TRBD2. The CDR3 contains 15 residues. After removal of 1 base from V and 6 bases from J, the junction contained 4 bases not matched to a gene. The germline V gene has CDR1 LGHNA and CDR2 YSLEER. CDR3 in amino acids: CASSQVTTSGNEQFF. CDR3 bases: TGCGCCAGCAGCCAAGTAACGACTAGCGGCAATGAGCAGTTCTTC.

The gene calls are TRBV6-1 and TRBJ2-3; 8 bases fit TRBD2. After removal of 8 bases from V and 3 bases from J, the junction contained 7 bases not matched to a gene. Per germline, CDR1 MNHNS and CDR2 SASEGT. The CDR3 consists of 14 residues. CDR3: CASSGGRGTDTQYF. CDR3 coding DNA: TGTGCCAGCTCGGGGGGGCGAGGGACAGATACGCAGTATTTT.

DNA for the CDR3: TGTGCCAGCAGTCCAGGGGGGAACTATGGCTACACCTTC. Residues: CASSPGGNYGYTF. V usage is TRBV6-5 and J usage is TRBJ1-2, with 7 positions matching TRBD1. V lost 5 bases and J lost 2; bases outside the gene matches: 2. This CDR3 region has 13 residues. Germline lookup yields CDR1 MNHEY and CDR2 SVGAGI.

The CDR3 reads CASTELGGGSYEQYF. The DNA for the CDR3 is TGTGCCAGCACCGAGCTAGGAGGGGGATCCTACGAGCAGTACTTC. The chain combines TRBV7-9 with TRBJ2-7; D is possibly TRBD1 or TRBD2 (6 bases each). CDR3 length: 15 residues. Germline assignment: CDR1 SEHNR and CDR2 FQNEAQ (reference sequence). Trimming removed 7 bases at V and 1 base at J, with 17 bases between. Filled out from reference TRBV7-9 and TRBJ2-7, the complete variable domain reads DTGVSQNPRHKITKRGQNVTFRCDPISEHNRLYWYRQTLGQGPEFLTYFQNEAQLEKSRLLSDRFSAERPKGSFSTLEIQRTEQGDSAMYLCASTELGGGSYEQYFGPGTRLTVT.

The chain recombines TRBV11-2 with TRBJ2-1; 8 bases align to TRBD2. The CDR3 loop spans 17 amino acids. Germline V CDR1 and CDR2: SGHAT, FQNNGV. V gave up 0 bases and J gave up 0 bases; unmatched junction bases: 4. The CDR3 spells CASSLDRSGGSYNEQFF. CDR3 nucleotide sequence: TGTGCCAGCAGCTTAGATCGGAGCGGGGGCTCCTACAATGAGCAGTTCTTC.

The V and J genes are TRBV6-6 and TRBJ1-1, with D tentatively TRBD1 (5 bases). Germline CDR1 reads MNHNY; CDR2 reads SVGAGI (reference sequence). The CDR3 is 13 amino acids. Deletions cut 2 bases from V and 4 bases from J, with 8 bases between. CDR3 DNA: TGTGCCAGCAGTTACGGGGCATCCACTGAAGCTTTCTTT. The encoded protein is CASSYGASTEAFF.

This sequence joins TRBV6-6 and TRBJ2-7; D is unclear. Germline assignment: CDR1 MNHNY and CDR2 SVGAGI (reference sequence). The CDR3 contains 11 residues. V was cut by 5 bases and J by 2 bases, with 4 bases left in between. The CDR3 region is CASSPTYEQYF. DNA for the CDR3: TGTGCCAGCAGTCCTACCTACGAGCAGTACTTC.

This clone was seen only a few times. The chain links TRBV5-1 to TRBJ2-1, with 10 bases fitting TRBD2. The V gene's germline CDR1 is SGHRS and CDR2 YFSETQ. This CDR3 spans 15 amino acids. V shed 2 bases and J 6 bases; nucleotides not matched to a gene: 5. The CDR3 protein is CASSFLAGELNEQFF. The CDR3 bases are TGCGCCAGCAGCTTCCTAGCGGGGGAACTCAATGAGCAGTTCTTC.

This clone has a single count. This chain uses TRBV7-6 with TRBJ1-5; the D is unclear. V lost 4 bases and J lost 5, with 9 bases in between. The CDR3 length is 13 residues. Germline V gene sequence: CDR1 SGHVS, CDR2 FNYEAQ. The DNA for the CDR3 is TGTGCCAGCAGCTCTGCCCGGTATCAGCCCCAGCATTTT. Protein: CASSSARYQPQHF.

This chain connects TRBV7-6 to TRBJ2-2; D uncertain. The CDR3 runs to 16 residues. Trimming removed 8 bases at V and 6 bases at J, with 22 bases between. Germline V gives CDR1 SGHVS, CDR2 FNYEAQ. In nucleotides, the CDR3 is TGTGCCAGCGAATCCCCTAAGCCAGGTTATGCCGGGGAGCTGTTTTTT. Residues: CASESPKPGYAGELFF.

The rearrangement joins TRBV7-9 to TRBJ1-1, with D unclear. CDR1 and CDR2 (germline): SEHNR, FQNEAQ (reference sequence). CDR3 length: 11 residues. V lost 6 bases, J lost 7 bases, and 9 bases lay in between. Here the CDR3 DNA reads TGTGCCAGCAGTTTGGGTCTTGAAGCTTTCTTT. This translates into CASSLGLEAFF.

This clone was recorded a few times. The CDR3 DNA sequence: TGCGCCAGCAGCCAAGAAGAAGTCTACTACAATGAGCAGTTCTTC. Amino acids: CASSQEEVYYNEQFF. The chain uses TRBV4-1 and TRBJ2-1; D gene unclear. CDR3 size: 15 residues. V was shortened by 0 bases and J by 3 bases, with 9 bases between the two germline ends. Germline-derived CDR1 and CDR2 are MGHRA and YSYEKL.

The J gene is TRBJ2-1, the V gene TRBV2; D is tentatively TRBD1 or TRBD2 (5 bases each). From germline, CDR1 is SNHLY and CDR2 FYNNEI. V lost 8 bases, J lost 0 bases, and 8 bases lay in between. The length of the CDR3 is 13 residues. The CDR3 here is CASGTGSYNEQFF. As DNA, the CDR3 is TGTGCCAGCGGGACGGGCTCCTACAATGAGCAGTTCTTC. The entire variable domain, with the rest obtained from reference TRBV2 and TRBJ2-1, is as follows: EPEVTQTPSHQVTQMGQEVILRCVPISNHLYFYWYRQILGQKVEFLVSFYNNEISEKSEIFDDQFSVERPDGSNFTLKIRSTKLEDSAMYFCASGTGSYNEQFFGPGTRLTVL.

In its sample, this clone was seen a few times. The gene calls are TRBV5-1 and TRBJ1-1, with TRBD1 as a possible D gene (5 bases). CDR1 is SGHRS and CDR2 is YFSETQ in the germline V gene. V lost 0 bases and J 8 bases, leaving 14 bases between the germline ends. The length of the CDR3 is 14 residues. The CDR3 DNA is TGCGCCAGCAGCTTGGAAGCAGGGCCCGTAGAAGCTTTCTTT. It encodes CASSLEAGPVEAFF.

The chain recombines TRBV5-4 with TRBJ2-1; either TRBD1 or TRBD2 may fit D (5 bases each). CDR1 is SGHNT, CDR2 YYREEE, per germline (reference sequence). The CDR3 has 11 amino acids. Trimming took 3 bases from V and 9 from J, leaving 7 bases between them. The CDR3 DNA reads as TGTGCCAGCAGCTCGGGGACTGAGCAGTTCTTC. This translates into CASSSGTEQFF.

The CDR3 DNA reads TGTGCCAGCAGTTACAGGGACAGGGGTCCTGGCTACACCTTC. It is translated as CASSYRDRGPGYTF. This chain links TRBV6-5 with TRBJ1-2; 10 bases are shared with TRBD1. The V and J ends lost 2 bases and 7 bases, in that order; junction bases with no gene match: 4. The germline V gene encodes CDR1 MNHEY and CDR2 SVGAGI. The CDR3 length is 14 residues.

The CDR3 coding sequence is TGTGCCAGCAGCTTAGTAGGGATGGAGACCCAGTACTTC. Encoded protein: CASSLVGMETQYF. V is TRBV7-9 and J is TRBJ2-5; D is uncertain. The CDR3 extends over 13 amino acids. Trimming cost V 1 base and J 5 bases, with 8 bases left between them. Germline V CDR1 and CDR2: SEHNR, FQNEAQ (reference sequence). The complete variable domain, with remaining parts taken from reference TRBV7-9 and TRBJ2-5, reads DTGVSQNPRHKITKRGQNVTFRCDPISEHNRLYWYRQTLGQGPEFLTYFQNEAQLEKSRLLSDRFSAERPKGSFSTLEIQRTEQGDSAMYLCASSLVGMETQYFGPGTRLLVL.

The genes are TRBV19 and TRBJ1-5, with D possibly being TRBD1 (6 bases). CDR3 size: 15 residues. The germline gives CDR1 LNHDA, CDR2 SQIVND (reference sequence). Trimming stripped 2 bases from V and 7 bases from J, with 15 bases between. Here the CDR3 reads CASSITGRGMQPQHF. Here the CDR3 DNA reads TGTGCCAGTAGTATAACAGGGAGGGGGATGCAGCCCCAGCATTTT.

V usage is TRBV5-1 and J usage is TRBJ2-7; 8 bases align to TRBD2. Per the germline V gene, CDR1 is SGHRS and CDR2 is YFSETQ. V dropped 2 bases and J dropped 3; count of bases not matched to a gene: 4. The CDR3 has 14 residues. The CDR3 region is CASSFGTSIYEQYF. For the CDR3, the DNA is TGCGCCAGCAGCTTCGGGACTAGTATCTACGAGCAGTACTTC. The entire variable domain, with the rest obtained from reference TRBV5-1 and TRBJ2-7, is as follows: KAGVTQTPRYLIKTRGQQVTLSCSPISGHRSVSWYQQTPGQGLQFLFEYFSETQRNKGNFPGRFSGRQFSNSRSEMNVSTLELGDSALYLCASSFGTSIYEQYFGPGTRLTVT.

The V and J genes are TRBV11-3 and TRBJ2-1; the D gene could be TRBD1 or TRBD2 (5 bases each). V lost 2 bases to trimming and J lost 7 bases, with 15 bases between them. This CDR3 comprises 15 residues. CDR1 is SGHNT, CDR2 YENEEA, per germline. The CDR3 region has the DNA TGTGCCAGCAGCTTAATGTACGGGACCTCGAATGAGCAGTTCTTC. It translates to CASSLMYGTSNEQFF.

This chain joins TRBV15 and TRBJ1-2; a weak D match, TRBD1 (6 bases). The CDR3 extends over 11 amino acids. V lost 6 bases and J 4 bases, leaving 6 bases between the germline ends. Germline V lookup: CDR1 LNHNV, CDR2 YYDKDF (reference sequence). CDR3: CATRTGYGYTF. CDR3 DNA: TGTGCCACCAGGACAGGCTATGGCTACACCTTC.

This chain connects TRBV6-5 to TRBJ2-5; D is perhaps TRBD1 (6 bases). CDR1 is MNHEY, CDR2 SVGAGI, per germline. The CDR3 loop spans 15 amino acids. Trimming removed 6 bases from V and 1 base from J, with 15 bases in between. The CDR3 DNA reads TGTGCCAGCAGAAACTCTTACAGGGCCCAAGAGACCCAGTACTTC. Its translation: CASRNSYRAQETQYF.

The chain is built from TRBV7-2 and TRBJ1-5; 7 bases line up with TRBD1. Trimming took 6 bases from V and 5 from J; bases not matched to a gene: 4. This CDR3 has 13 amino acids. CDR1 and CDR2 from the germline V gene are SGHTA and FQGNSA. The CDR3 is CASSRDSHQPQHF. In DNA, the CDR3 is TGTGCCAGCAGTCGGGACAGCCATCAGCCCCAGCATTTT.

V gene TRBV6-5 combines with J gene TRBJ1-5; TRBD1 aligns across 7 bases. The V gene end was trimmed by 5 bases and the J gene end by 4 bases; junction bases not matched to a gene: 8. CDR1 and CDR2 from the germline V gene are MNHEY and SVGAGI. There are 15 residues in the CDR3. Here the CDR3 DNA reads TGTGCCAGCAGTCTATACAGGGGTACGAATCAGCCCCAGCATTTT. Translating gives CASSLYRGTNQPQHF.

This clone turned up a few times. Other DNA variants within this sample encode the same CDR3. V and J are TRBV5-1 and TRBJ1-1; unclear D gene. This CDR3 is built from 14 residues. In germline, CDR1 is SGHRS, CDR2 YFSETQ. V shed 3 bases and J shed 2 bases, with 11 bases lying between them. The CDR3 reads CASSSRTANTEAFF. The CDR3 DNA is TGCGCCAGCAGCTCGCGGACGGCAAACACTGAAGCTTTCTTT.